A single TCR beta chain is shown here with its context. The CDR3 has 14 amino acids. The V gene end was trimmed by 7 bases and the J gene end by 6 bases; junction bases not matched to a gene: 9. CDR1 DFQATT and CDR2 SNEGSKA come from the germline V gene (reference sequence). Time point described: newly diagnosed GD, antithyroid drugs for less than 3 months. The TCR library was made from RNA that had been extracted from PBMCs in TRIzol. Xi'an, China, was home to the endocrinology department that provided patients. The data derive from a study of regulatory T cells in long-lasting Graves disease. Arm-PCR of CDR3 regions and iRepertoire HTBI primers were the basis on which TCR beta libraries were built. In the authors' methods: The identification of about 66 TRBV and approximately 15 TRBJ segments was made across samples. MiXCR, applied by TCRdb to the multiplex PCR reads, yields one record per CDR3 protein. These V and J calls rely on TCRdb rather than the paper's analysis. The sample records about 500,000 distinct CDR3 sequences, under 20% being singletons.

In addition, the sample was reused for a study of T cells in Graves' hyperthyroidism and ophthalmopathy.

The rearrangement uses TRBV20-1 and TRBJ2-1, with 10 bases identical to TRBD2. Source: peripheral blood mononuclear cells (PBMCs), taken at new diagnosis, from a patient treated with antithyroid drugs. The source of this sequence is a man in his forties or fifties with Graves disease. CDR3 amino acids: CSVEPASGSNEQFF. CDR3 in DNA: TGCAGTGTTGAGCCCGCTAGCGGGAGCAATGAGCAGTTCTTC.